A selection of T cell receptor beta chains follows, all from one sample in a study of type 1 and type 2 diabetes patients. TCRdb reprocessed the multiplex PCR reads via MiXCR and lists one record per CDR3 protein. Of 250,000 to 300,000 distinct CDR3 sequences detected, roughly 44% appear once; the ten largest clones hold roughly 13%. Sequencing was performed on peripheral blood mononuclear cells (PBMCs). These receptors were taken from a young man with type 2 diabetes. CDR3s include the opening cysteine and the closing phenylalanine or tryptophan. D genes are given only for firm matches. Clone size is given for some rows only: seen once, a few or many times, or a class if the clone is expanded.

v_call	j_call	cdr3_length	clone_size	d_call	cdr3_aa	cdr3_nt
TRBV28	TRBJ2-7	17	NA	TRBD1	CASSLGPGQGGNDEQYF	TGTGCCAGCAGCTTAGGCCCCGGACAGGGGGGAAACGACGAGCAGTACTTC
TRBV5-1	TRBJ2-3	14	few	NA	CASSLFRSTDTQYF	TGCGCCAGCAGCTTGTTCAGGTCCACAGATACGCAGTATTTT
TRBV7-9	TRBJ2-3	16	NA	NA	CASSPVWRDATDTRYF	TGTGCCAGCAGCCCCGTGTGGCGGGATGCCACAGATACGCGGTATTTT
TRBV7-3	TRBJ1-1	14	NA	NA	CASTLLEGGTEAFF	TGTGCCAGCACCCTTCTAGAAGGAGGGACTGAAGCTTTCTTT
TRBV29-1	TRBJ2-7	11	NA	NA	CSVASGYEQYF	TGCAGCGTTGCCTCGGGCTACGAGCAGTACTTC
TRBV2	TRBJ2-1	14	few	NA	CASSEVQTYNEQFF	TGTGCCAGCAGCGAGGTCCAAACCTACAATGAGCAGTTCTTC
TRBV7-3	TRBJ2-1	13	NA	NA	CASSVEVSNEQFF	TGTGCCAGCAGCGTAGAGGTGTCCAATGAGCAGTTCTTC
TRBV10-3	TRBJ1-1	13	once	NA	CAISDSGRTEAFF	TGTGCCATCAGTGACTCAGGGCGGACCGAAGCTTTCTTT
TRBV29-1	TRBJ1-1	14	few	NA	CSVDIISGYTEAFF	TGCAGCGTGGACATCATCAGCGGATACACTGAAGCTTTCTTT
TRBV14	TRBJ2-7	13	many	NA	CASSSLRVGEQYF	TGTGCCAGCAGCTCCCTTAGAGTGGGCGAGCAGTACTTC
TRBV7-9	TRBJ2-2	14	NA	TRBD1	CATQGVTTSGELFF	TGTGCCACACAGGGGGTAACCACCTCCGGGGAGCTGTTTTTT
TRBV6-6	TRBJ2-1	17	NA	TRBD2	CASSATVLAGSYNEQFF	TGTGCCAGCAGTGCGACCGTCCTAGCGGGTTCCTACAATGAGCAGTTCTTC
TRBV19	TRBJ2-1	15	many	TRBD1	CASRNGQGTYNEQFF	TGTGCCAGTAGGAACGGACAGGGTACCTACAATGAGCAGTTCTTC
TRBV15	TRBJ2-3	16	few	TRBD2	CATSRGGLAGVDTQYF	TGTGCCACCAGCAGAGGGGGACTAGCGGGAGTAGATACGCAGTATTTT
TRBV6-5	TRBJ2-7	14	NA	NA	CASSTPGVRNEQYF	TGTGCCAGCAGTACGCCAGGGGTCAGGAACGAGCAGTACTTC
TRBV7-9	TRBJ2-7	14	NA	TRBD2	CASSQELAAYVQYF	TGCGCCAGCAGCCAAGAACTAGCGGCCTACGTGCAGTACTTC
TRBV5-8	TRBJ2-1	14	NA	TRBD1	CASSRTGPALEQFF	TGTGCCAGCAGCCGGACAGGGCCGGCGCTTGAGCAGTTCTTC
TRBV10-1	TRBJ1-2	13	once	NA	CASSEVPNYGYTF	TGCGCCAGCAGTGAGGTGCCAAACTATGGCTACACCTTC
TRBV7-3	TRBJ2-6	15	NA	NA	CASSLGTSGANVLTF	TGTGCCAGCAGCTTAGGGACCTCTGGGGCCAACGTCCTGACTTTC
TRBV19	TRBJ2-3	15	NA	TRBD2	CASSATSGRTDTQYF	TGTGCCAGTAGTGCAACTAGCGGGAGGACAGATACGCAGTATTTT
TRBV4-1	TRBJ1-6	14	NA	NA	CASSQGILGSPLHF	TGCGCCAGCAGCCAAGGGATTCTCGGTTCACCCCTCCACTTT
TRBV2	TRBJ2-1	14	NA	NA	CASRAGATYNEQFF	TGTGCCAGCAGGGCCGGGGCTACCTACAATGAGCAGTTCTTC
TRBV29-1	TRBJ1-2	16	NA	TRBD1	CSVESAGQGTDYGYTF	TGCAGCGTTGAATCTGCTGGACAGGGGACCGACTATGGCTACACCTTC
TRBV7-8	TRBJ2-7	16	NA	NA	CASSSLLMGSGYEQYF	TGTGCCAGCAGCTCGCTACTTATGGGTTCGGGTTACGAGCAGTACTTC
TRBV10-3	TRBJ2-5	16	NA	TRBD2	CASSRSTSGRVETQYF	TGCGCCAGCAGCCGATCGACTAGCGGGAGGGTCGAGACCCAGTACTTC
TRBV2	TRBJ1-5	14	NA	TRBD1	CASRGDSFRQPQHF	TGTGCCAGCAGGGGGGACAGCTTTCGTCAGCCCCAGCATTTT
TRBV27	TRBJ2-7	18	NA	TRBD2	CASSFGVGTSWSSYEQYF	TGTGCCAGCAGTTTTGGAGTGGGGACTAGCTGGAGCTCCTACGAGCAGTACTTC
TRBV30	TRBJ1-2	11	NA	TRBD1	CAWSTGDGYTF	TGTGCCTGGAGTACAGGGGATGGCTACACCTTC
TRBV20-1	TRBJ2-7	13	NA	TRBD1	CSAVGDRSYEQYF	TGCAGTGCTGTGGGGGACAGGTCCTACGAGCAGTACTTC
TRBV6-1	TRBJ2-5	14	few	NA	CASSEQGPKETQYF	TGTGCCAGCAGTGAGCAGGGACCCAAAGAGACCCAGTACTTC
TRBV7-6	TRBJ1-1	14	NA	NA	CASSRGNWANEAFF	TGTGCCAGCAGTCGCGGGAACTGGGCTAATGAAGCTTTCTTT
TRBV6-6	TRBJ2-7	14	NA	NA	CASNPRYKTYEQYF	TGTGCCAGCAATCCCAGATACAAAACCTACGAGCAGTACTTC
TRBV25-1	TRBJ2-7	11	many	NA	CASGLSYEQYF	TGTGCCAGTGGGTTATCCTACGAGCAGTACTTC
TRBV29-1	TRBJ1-6	13	many	NA	CSVARTTNSPLHF	TGCAGCGTTGCCCGGACAACTAATTCACCCCTCCACTTT
TRBV28	TRBJ1-4	17	NA	TRBD1	CASSTANTGATNEKLFF	TGTGCCAGCAGTACCGCAAACACAGGGGCAACTAATGAAAAACTGTTTTTT
TRBV2	TRBJ1-1	14	few	TRBD1	CASTTGGTGTEAFF	TGTGCCAGCACAACAGGGGGGACGGGCACTGAAGCTTTCTTT
TRBV27	TRBJ2-7	15	few	TRBD2	CASSLGGGGTYEQYF	TGTGCCAGCAGTTTAGGCGGGGGAGGAACCTACGAGCAGTACTTC
TRBV18	TRBJ1-2	12	NA	NA	CASSPVGDGYTF	TGTGCCAGCTCACCAGTTGGCGATGGCTACACCTTC
TRBV7-2	TRBJ2-6	17	NA	NA	CASSLDIHPSGANVLTF	TGTGCCAGCAGCCTGGACATTCATCCGTCAGGGGCCAACGTCCTGACTTTC
TRBV20-1	TRBJ2-7	12	NA	TRBD2	CSAKASGREQYF	TGCAGTGCTAAAGCTAGCGGGAGAGAGCAGTACTTC
TRBV5-1	TRBJ1-4	15	NA	TRBD1	CASSLGGQTNEKLFF	TGTGCCAGCAGCTTGGGGGGACAGACCAATGAAAAACTGTTTTTT
TRBV5-1	TRBJ2-7	13	few	NA	CASSSAGLHEQYF	TGCGCCAGCAGTTCTGCAGGGTTACACGAGCAGTACTTC
TRBV4-1	TRBJ2-1	14	many	TRBD2	CASSFRTSGYEQFF	TGCGCCAGCAGCTTTCGGACTAGCGGCTATGAGCAGTTCTTC
TRBV14	TRBJ2-7	16	NA	TRBD2	CASSQDIAGDNYEQYF	TGTGCCAGCAGCCAAGACATAGCGGGAGATAACTACGAGCAGTACTTC
TRBV6-6	TRBJ2-7	16	few	NA	CASIPGRDGDTYEQYF	TGTGCCAGCATCCCCGGTAGGGACGGGGACACCTACGAGCAGTACTTC
TRBV15	TRBJ1-5	15	NA	TRBD1	CATSADRDPNQPQHF	TGTGCCACCAGCGCAGACAGGGACCCCAATCAGCCCCAGCATTTT
TRBV7-7	TRBJ2-5	16	NA	NA	CASRPGGRGSGETQYF	TGTGCTAGCAGGCCGGGGGGCCGTGGATCAGGAGAGACCCAGTACTTC
TRBV12-3/TRBV12-4	TRBJ2-6	15	NA	NA	CASSTLLSGANVLTF	TGTGCCAGCAGTACCCTGCTGTCTGGGGCCAACGTCCTGACTTTC
TRBV5-1	TRBJ1-1	15	NA	NA	CASSPTAGQHTEAFF	TGCGCCAGCAGCCCTACTGCCGGACAACATACTGAAGCTTTCTTT
TRBV6-1	TRBJ2-2	11	NA	NA	CASTRGGELFF	TGTGCCAGCACGAGGGGCGGGGAGCTGTTTTTT